These 20 T cell receptor beta chains originate from one sample sequenced in a study of control samples from healthy donors and cancer patients. TCRdb's copy holds only in-frame clones and misses some; the assay was immunoSEQ multiplex PCR. The sample lists about 160,000 clones; just over 95% were seen once. The sample consisted of blood. The receptors derive from a woman aged 25-40 years in good health.

V usage is TRBV7-2 and J usage is TRBJ1-6; D perhaps matches TRBD1 (6 bases). Deletions cut 5 bases from V and 6 bases from J, with 17 bases between. The germline CDR1 and CDR2 sequences are SGHTA and FQGNSA. The CDR3 covers 16 residues. The DNA of the CDR3 is TGTGCCAGCAGCCTTCTCCCCGGGACACTTAATTCACCCCTCCACTTT. It encodes CASSLLPGTLNSPLHF.

The chain joins TRBV19 to TRBJ2-2; D uncertain. Germline CDR1 is LNHDA and CDR2 is SQIVND (reference sequence). V was shortened by 3 bases and J by 4 bases, with 9 bases between the two germline ends. The CDR3 contains 14 residues. The CDR3 loop is CASSIFTGTGELFF. The CDR3 DNA sequence: TGTGCCAGTAGTATTTTTACGGGCACCGGGGAGCTGTTTTTT.

The chain is built from TRBV6-1 and TRBJ2-3, with D possibly being TRBD1 (6 bases). V dropped 1 base and J dropped 1 base, with 12 bases sitting between them. Per germline, CDR1 MNHNS and CDR2 SASEGT. CDR3 length: 16 residues. The CDR3 region is CASSEVKGVGTDTQYF. CDR3 DNA: TGTGCCAGCAGTGAAGTGAAGGGGGTCGGCACAGATACGCAGTATTTT.

This clone was seen just once. The chain joins TRBV7-2 to TRBJ1-4; D gene unclear. The germline CDR1 and CDR2 sequences are SGHTA and FQGNSA. CDR3 size: 18 residues. Trimming stripped 4 bases from V and 2 bases from J, with 20 bases between. The CDR3 sequence is CASSSSPPNQATNEKLFF. CDR3 DNA sequence: TGTGCCAGCAGCTCATCCCCCCCCAACCAGGCGACTAATGAAAAACTGTTTTTT.

In this sample, this clone turned up once. The V and J genes are TRBV27 and TRBJ1-1; D unresolved. Between the trimmed V and J ends, which lost 5 bases and 5 bases, there was a span of 15 bases. The CDR3 is made up of 14 amino acids. Germline CDR1 MNHEY, CDR2 SMNVEV (reference sequence). The CDR3 region has the DNA TGTGCCAGCAGTCCCTGGATTGTAGGGACTGAAGCTTTCTTT. The encoded protein is CASSPWIVGTEAFF.

The chain's CDR3 is CASSQGTPETQYF. The CDR3 region has the DNA TGCGCCAGCAGCCAAGGAACACCAGAGACCCAGTACTTC. The genes are TRBV4-1 and TRBJ2-5; no clear D gene. Germline CDR1 is MGHRA and CDR2 is YSYEKL. This CDR3 has 13 residues. With 1 base removed from V and 4 bases from J, the gap between germline ends came to 7 bases.

The rearrangement joins TRBV9 to TRBJ1-1; D may be TRBD1 (5 bases). Germline V lookup: CDR1 SGDLS, CDR2 YYNGEE. CDR3 length: 17 residues. V lost 0 bases and J lost 4, with 19 bases in between. The chain's CDR3 is CASSVVAGSLGRTEAFF. The DNA of the CDR3 is TGTGCCAGCAGCGTAGTTGCAGGGTCCCTGGGCCGCACTGAAGCTTTCTTT.

The J gene is TRBJ1-2, the V gene TRBV7-9, with D unclear. Germline CDR1 and CDR2: SEHNR and FQNEAQ (reference sequence). The CDR3 runs 14 residues. Trimming removed 1 base from V and 5 bases from J, with 11 bases in between. CDR3 sequence: CASSLGGREYGYTF. CDR3 bases: TGTGCCAGCAGCTTAGGGGGTAGAGAGTATGGCTACACCTTC.

This chain connects TRBV24-1 to TRBJ2-3; the D gene is possibly TRBD2 (6 bases). The CDR3 sequence is 13 residues long. Looked up from germline, CDR1 is KGHDR and CDR2 is SFDVKD. Trimming took 5 bases from V and 3 from J, leaving 8 bases between them. The CDR3 nucleotides read TGTGCCACCAGTGGGGCGGGGACAGATACGCAGTATTTT. Translated, it gives CATSGAGTDTQYF.

About this clone: A read error may account for a junction end that differs from germline. The rearrangement joins TRBV7-7 to TRBJ2-1; D is possibly TRBD2 (5 bases). This CDR3 comprises 16 residues. Germline CDR1 and CDR2: SSHAT and FNYEAQ (reference sequence). CDR3 sequence reads: CASSPRTHGGYNEQFF. The CDR3 nucleotides read TGTGCTAGCAGCCCCCGGACCCACGGCGGGTACAATGAGCAGTTCTTC.

The V call is TRBV5-4, the J call TRBJ2-5; 8 nucleotides line up with TRBD1. Germline assignment: CDR1 SGHNT and CDR2 YYREEE (reference sequence). V gave up 1 base and J gave up 5 bases; unmatched junction bases: 4. The CDR3 runs 14 residues. Here the CDR3 reads CASSLPGGSETQYF. CDR3 DNA sequence: TGTGCCAGCAGCTTGCCAGGGGGCAGTGAGACCCAGTACTTC.

In this sample, this clone turned up once. V usage is TRBV9 and J usage is TRBJ1-3; the D is unclear. CDR3 length: 16 residues. CDR1 is SGDLS, CDR2 YYNGEE, per germline. Between the trimmed V and J ends, which lost 3 bases and 4 bases, there was a span of 17 bases. For the CDR3, the DNA is TGTGCCAGCAGCGCCTCGGACGCTGGGTCCGGAAACACCATATATTTT. Encoded protein: CASSASDAGSGNTIYF.

Only one count was recorded for this clone. The rearrangement joins TRBV5-5 to TRBJ1-1; D might be TRBD1 (6 bases). Germline values: CDR1 SGHKS, CDR2 YYEKEE (reference sequence). The V end lost 0 bases, the J end lost 5 bases, and 11 bases lay between the germline ends. The CDR3 is made up of 14 amino acids. The CDR3 loop is CASSLVGGNTEAFF. DNA of the CDR3: TGTGCCAGCAGCTTGGTCGGGGGCAATACTGAAGCTTTCTTT.

The chain uses TRBV4-2 and TRBJ2-7; TRBD2 matches at 7 bases. The CDR3 is 16 amino acids. The germline gives CDR1 LGHNA, CDR2 YNFKEQ. The V segment lost 1 base and the J segment 1 base; nucleotides outside the gene matches: 7. CDR3 sequence reads: CASSQARGDVSYEQYF. The CDR3 coding sequence is TGTGCCAGCAGCCAAGCACGGGGGGACGTATCCTACGAGCAGTACTTC.

This chain connects TRBV28 to TRBJ1-5, with TRBD1 as a possible D gene (5 bases). The CDR3 has 15 amino acids. Deletions cut 3 bases from V and 2 bases from J, with 11 bases between. The germline CDR1 and CDR2 sequences are MDHEN and SYDVKM. CDR3 loop: CASSLKGIGNQPQHF. CDR3 coding DNA: TGTGCCAGCAGTTTGAAGGGGATTGGCAATCAGCCCCAGCATTTT.

V gene TRBV6-5 combines with J gene TRBJ2-5; D not certain. The CDR3 spans 12 residues. V was cut by 0 bases and J by 5 bases, with 4 bases left in between. CDR1 and CDR2 from the germline V gene are MNHEY and SVGAGI. In DNA, the CDR3 is TGTGCCAGCAGTTACTCGACCGAGACCCAGTACTTC. It yields the protein CASSYSTETQYF.

This clone was seen once. V gene TRBV19 combines with J gene TRBJ2-1; 8 bases are shared with TRBD1. J lost 3 bases, V lost 2 bases, and 9 bases had no gene match. CDR1 LNHDA and CDR2 SQIVND come from the germline V gene (reference sequence). The CDR3 spans 17 residues. In nucleotides, the CDR3 is TGTGCCAGTAGTATACTCGCCGCAGGGACAGGCTACAATGAGCAGTTCTTC. It codes for CASSILAAGTGYNEQFF. The whole variable domain, remainder taken from reference TRBV19 and TRBJ2-1, is DGGITQSPKYLFRKEGQNVTLSCEQNLNHDAMYWYRQDPGQGLRLIYYSQIVNDFQKGDIAEGYSVSREKKESFPLTVTSAQKNPTAFYLCASSILAAGTGYNEQFFGPGTRLTVL.

The rearrangement links TRBV27 to TRBJ2-7; 9 nucleotides match TRBD1. Looked up from germline, CDR1 is MNHEY and CDR2 is SMNVEV (reference sequence). V lost 5 bases to trimming and J lost 1 base; unmatched junction nucleotides: 12. The CDR3 is made up of 17 amino acids. The CDR3 DNA reads as TGTGCCAGCAGTAAACAATACAGGGGGCGATTTTCCTACGAGCAGTACTTC. This codes for CASSKQYRGRFSYEQYF.

The sample holds one count of this clone. The gene calls are TRBV7-2 and TRBJ2-3; TRBD2 might be the D (6 bases). Germline lookup yields CDR1 SGHTA and CDR2 FQGNSA. V lost 3 bases and J lost 1, with 11 bases in between. CDR3 size: 15 residues. CDR3 in DNA: TGTGCCAGCAGCTTCCAGTGGGGGGGCACAGATACGCAGTATTTT. Translated: CASSFQWGGTDTQYF.

The CDR3 DNA reads as TGTGCCAGCAGCCTCCGGGGATTCAATCAGCCCCAGCATTTT. Protein product: CASSLRGFNQPQHF. The rearrangement uses TRBV14 and TRBJ1-5, with unresolved D. This CDR3 contains 14 residues. The germline V gene has CDR1 SGHDN and CDR2 FVKESK. V lost 4 bases to trimming and J lost 3 bases, with 10 bases between them.